This entry describes one T cell receptor beta chain. Its antigen is undetermined. The data derive from a study of OX40 agonist ivuxolimab in advanced cancers. Study as a whole: As their treatment, patients were administered ivuxolimab, an agonistic anti-OX40 (CD134) antibody. Each patient was given ivuxolimab into a vein every 2 weeks, at 0.01 to 10 mg/kg. General study results and limits: Some patients who did not respond also had low normalized T-cell clonal expansion.

This CDR3 has 16 amino acids. Per the germline V gene, CDR1 is SGHRS and CDR2 is YFSETQ. The trim removed 4 bases at V and 6 bases at J, leaving 11 bases unmatched. Data came from immunoSEQ multiplex PCR; TCRdb stores just in-frame clones and leaves some out. The profile shows about 82,000 clones, approximately 92% of them singletons. The sequence derives from an adult with an advanced solid tumor such as melanoma, head and neck, liver or kidney cancer. Sequences were derived from CD4+ or CD8+ T cells sorted from blood, sampled in a trial of the OX40 agonist ivuxolimab. This chain joins TRBV5-1 and TRBJ2-2, with TRBD1 matching over 8 bases. This chain's CDR3 is CASSTITGGIAGELFF. The CDR3 DNA reads TGCGCCAGCAGCACAATCACAGGGGGGATTGCCGGGGAGCTGTTTTTT.